The 15 T cell receptor beta chains in this list originate from one sample, sequenced in a study of T cells in Graves' hyperthyroidism and ophthalmopathy (dated by TCRdb to 2018 to 2020). The library was generated by multiplex PCR. The sequencer listed for this sample is Illumina HiSeq 2000. The TCR beta CDR3 regions were amplified from RNA transcripts. The TCR CDR3 was subjected to a first round of RT-PCR using the HTBI primer set and the Qiagen OneStep RT-PCR kit. The public reads were reprocessed in TCRdb via fastp at Q25 and MiXCR, keeping in-frame beta chains. Entries are consolidated by CDR3 protein sequence, retaining the most common genes and DNA. The sample includes about 700,000 distinct CDR3 sequences, with about 45% observed a single time. Clones ranked in the top ten supply under 8.5% of the sample. The sequenced sample consisted of peripheral blood or thyroid tissue (not recorded which). Every receptor here comes from an adult man with Graves' disease, either hyperthyroidism or ophthalmopathy (not recorded which).

Notes on this clonotype: A read error may account for a junction end that differs from germline. The V and J genes are TRBV7-9 and TRBJ2-7; 11 bases are a match to TRBD1. The CDR3 covers 16 residues. CDR1 is SEHNR, CDR2 FQNEAQ, per germline (reference sequence). Here the CDR3 DNA reads TGTGCCACCAGCTTAGCGCCGGGACAGGGGGAATACGAGCAGTACTTC. Protein sequence: CATSLAPGQGEYEQYF.

With respect to this clonotype: An end of the junction does not agree with germline; a read error may underlie this. The chain combines TRBV20-1 with TRBJ1-2, with TRBD1 matching 7 bases. Per the germline V gene, CDR1 is DFQATT and CDR2 is SNEGSKA (reference sequence). This CDR3 is built from 14 residues. CDR3 region: CSASAGDSGDGYTF. CDR3 coding DNA: TGCAGTGCTTCCGCCGGGGACAGTGGGGATGGGTACACCTTC.

Notes on this clonotype: One base away lies a much larger clone, so this may be a sequencing read error. The J gene is TRBJ1-1, the V gene TRBV7-9; D is unclear. Germline values: CDR1 SEHNR, CDR2 FQNEAQ (reference sequence). The CDR3 loop spans 15 amino acids. The V and J ends lost 3 bases and 3 bases respectively, with 14 bases between them. In nucleotides, the CDR3 is TGTGCCAGCAGCTTCTTTGGGTCTGGGGACACTGAAGCTTTCTTT. The encoded protein is CASSFFGSGDTEAFF.

This clonotype appeared a few times. The genes are TRBV12-3 or TRBV12-4 and TRBJ1-5; possibly TRBD1 for D (6 bases). The CDR3 has 14 residues. The V and J ends lost 6 bases and 7 bases respectively, with 16 bases between them. The CDR3 here is CASSLTGMEQPQHF. CDR3 coding DNA: TGTGCCAGCAGCCTTACAGGGATGGAGCAGCCCCAGCATTTT.

The chain uses TRBV29-1 and TRBJ1-3, with 7 bases aligning to TRBD1. The CDR3 extends over 13 amino acids. V lost 5 bases to trimming and J lost 4 bases; unmatched junction nucleotides: 5. Germline loops: CDR1 SQVTM, CDR2 ANQGSEA. The CDR3 DNA reads TGCAGCGTTTTCCGGGACAGCGGAAACACCATATATTTT. It codes for CSVFRDSGNTIYF.

The V and J genes are TRBV19 and TRBJ1-5, with 8 bases that match TRBD1. The CDR3 consists of 17 residues. Germline trimming cut 0 bases from V and 4 bases from J; bases unmatched to any gene: 8. Germline-derived CDR1 and CDR2 are LNHDA and SQIVND (reference sequence). CDR3 DNA: TGTGCCAGTAGTATAGAGGTCAGGGGGCCAGGGAATCAGCCCCAGCATTTT. Translated, it gives CASSIEVRGPGNQPQHF.

The chain recombines TRBV10-3 with TRBJ1-5, with D perhaps TRBD1 (5 bases). Germline V gives CDR1 ENHRY, CDR2 SYGVKD. V was cut by 10 bases and J by 5 bases, with 15 bases left in between. CDR3 length: 13 amino acids. CDR3 region: CASRTRDDQPQHF. In DNA form, the CDR3 reads TGTGCCAGCAGAACCAGGGATGATCAGCCCCAGCATTTT.

This clonotype appeared many times. The rearrangement joins TRBV25-1 to TRBJ1-6, with a possible D match to TRBD1 (5 bases). Germline assignment: CDR1 MGHDK and CDR2 SYGVNS. The V gene lost 3 bases and the J gene lost 7 bases, with 7 bases spanning the gap. This CDR3 spans 13 amino acids. The CDR3 coding sequence is TGTGCCAGCAGTGATGCAGGGAATTCACCCCTCCACTTT. It specifies CASSDAGNSPLHF.

The chain links TRBV2 to TRBJ1-3; D call uncertain. CDR1 SNHLY and CDR2 FYNNEI come from the germline V gene. Trimming took 4 bases from V and 8 from J, leaving 9 bases between them. The length of the CDR3 is 12 residues. Written as DNA, the CDR3 is TGTGCCAGCAGTGTAGATGCGGACACCATATATTTT. Its protein product is CASSVDADTIYF. Looking up the rest from reference TRBV2 and TRBJ1-3 gives the full variable domain: EPEVTQTPSHQVTQMGQEVILRCVPISNHLYFYWYRQILGQKVEFLVSFYNNEISEKSEIFDDQFSVERPDGSNFTLKIRSTKLEDSAMYFCASSVDADTIYFGEGSWLTVV.

The chain carries TRBV6-5 and TRBJ2-5; either TRBD1 or TRBD2 may fit D (5 bases each). Per the germline V gene, CDR1 is MNHEY and CDR2 is SVGAGI. The CDR3 sequence is 16 residues long. Trimming took off 0 bases at V and 5 bases at J, with 16 bases between the two ends. The CDR3 DNA reads TGTGCCAGCAGTTACTCGAATTTCGGGACCTTGGAGACCCAGTACTTC. It translates to CASSYSNFGTLETQYF.

There are many counts of this clonotype. The chain uses TRBV2 and TRBJ1-4, with D possibly being TRBD1 (5 bases). Germline CDR1 SNHLY, CDR2 FYNNEI. V was pared by 4 bases and J by 7 bases, with 19 bases between. The CDR3 totals 16 residues. CDR3 residues: CASSVGPPWDGEKLFF. As DNA, the CDR3 is TGTGCCAGCAGTGTCGGACCGCCATGGGACGGTGAAAAACTGTTTTTT.

The sample holds many counts of this clonotype. This rearrangement joins TRBV20-1 to TRBJ2-5, with D possibly TRBD1 on 6 matching bases. V was clipped by 6 bases and J by 5 bases, with 16 bases between them. Germline assignment: CDR1 DFQATT and CDR2 SNEGSKA (reference sequence). The CDR3 consists of 13 residues. DNA for the CDR3: TGCAGTGCCCGTACAGGGTTCGGGGAGACCCAGTACTTC. It translates to CSARTGFGETQYF.

This clonotype has ten or more counts. V and J are TRBV6-1 and TRBJ1-6; tentative D call: TRBD1 (6 bases). Trimming left V 8 bases short and J 7 bases short, with 12 bases between. The CDR3 runs to 13 residues. The germline CDR1 and CDR2 sequences are MNHNS and SASEGT. Here the CDR3 reads CASADSLNSPLHF. In DNA form, the CDR3 reads TGTGCCAGCGCGGACAGCTTGAATTCACCCCTCCACTTT.

There are a few counts of this clonotype. The rearrangement joins TRBV6-5 to TRBJ1-5; no firm D call. The CDR3 runs 14 residues. V was cut by 5 bases and J by 3 bases, with 11 bases left in between. Looked up from germline, CDR1 is MNHEY and CDR2 is SVGAGI. CDR3 loop: CASSADGFNQPQHF. CDR3 coding DNA: TGTGCCAGCAGTGCGGACGGCTTCAATCAGCCCCAGCATTTT.

There are a few counts of this clonotype. The chain recombines TRBV7-9 with TRBJ1-2, with D uncertain. V was cut by 3 bases and J by 7 bases, with 12 bases left in between. There are 13 residues in the CDR3. Germline CDR1 reads SEHNR; CDR2 reads FQNEAQ (reference sequence). The CDR3 loop is CASSLKWGSGYTF. CDR3 nucleotide sequence: TGTGCCAGCAGCTTGAAATGGGGATCTGGCTACACCTTC.